This T cell receptor beta chain stems from a study of blood T cell repertoires in COVID-19. With regard to this clone: One end of the junction varies from germline; a read error may be responsible.

The protocol was immunoSEQ multiplex PCR, while the TCRdb copy is restricted to in-frame clones and leaves out a portion. The sample carries under 250,000 clones, 85% recorded once. This receptor was taken from a woman aged 60 to 75 with active or convalescent COVID-19. Sample: peripheral blood.

CDR3 amino acids: CASREGQTSGNTIYF. The CDR3 nucleotides read TGTGCCAGCAGGGAAGGACAGACCTCTGGAAACACCATATATTTT. The V and J genes are TRBV2 and TRBJ1-3; D is perhaps TRBD1 (6 bases). The CDR3 contains 15 residues. The germline V gene encodes CDR1 SNHLY and CDR2 FYNNEI.